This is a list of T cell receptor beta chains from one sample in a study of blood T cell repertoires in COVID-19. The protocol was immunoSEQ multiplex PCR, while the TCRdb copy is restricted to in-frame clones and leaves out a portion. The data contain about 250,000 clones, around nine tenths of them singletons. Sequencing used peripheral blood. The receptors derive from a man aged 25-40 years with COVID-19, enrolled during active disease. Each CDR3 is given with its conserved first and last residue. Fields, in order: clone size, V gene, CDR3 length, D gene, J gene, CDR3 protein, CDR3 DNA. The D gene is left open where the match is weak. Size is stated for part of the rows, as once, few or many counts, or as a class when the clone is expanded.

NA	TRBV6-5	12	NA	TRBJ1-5	CASRDENQPQHF	TGTGCCAGCAGAGATGAGAATCAGCCCCAGCATTTT
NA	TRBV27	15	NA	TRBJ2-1	CASTPTRRPYNEQFF	TGTGCCAGCACCCCCACGAGGCGCCCCTACAATGAGCAGTTCTTC
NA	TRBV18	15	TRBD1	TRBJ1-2	CASSPETGAYYGYTF	TGTGCCAGCTCACCAGAGACAGGGGCCTACTATGGCTACACCTTC
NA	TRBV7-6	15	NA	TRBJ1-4	CASSPGQTTNEKLFF	TGTGCCAGCAGCCCTGGACAGACAACTAATGAAAAACTGTTTTTT
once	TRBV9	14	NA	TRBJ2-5	CASSVDPDQETQYF	TGTGCCAGCAGCGTAGATCCAGACCAAGAGACCCAGTACTTC
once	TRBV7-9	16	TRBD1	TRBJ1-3	CASSPAPGQGTNTIYF	TGTGCCAGCAGCCCTGCACCGGGACAGGGCACAAACACCATATATTTT
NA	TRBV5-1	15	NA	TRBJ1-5	CASSLNGASNQPQHF	TGCGCCAGCAGCTTGAATGGGGCAAGCAATCAGCCCCAGCATTTT
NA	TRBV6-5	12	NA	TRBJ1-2	CASRQETYGYTF	TGTGCCAGCCGACAGGAAACCTATGGCTACACCTTC
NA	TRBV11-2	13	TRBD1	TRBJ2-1	CASSYGTDNEQFF	TGTGCCAGCAGCTATGGGACAGACAATGAGCAGTTCTTC
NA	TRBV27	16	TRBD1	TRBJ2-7	CASSLERTGLPYEQYF	TGTGCCAGCAGTTTGGAGAGGACAGGTTTGCCCTACGAGCAGTACTTC
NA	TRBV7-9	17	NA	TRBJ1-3	CASSLVFRGFGGNTIYF	TGTGCCAGCAGCTTAGTCTTCAGGGGCTTCGGTGGAAACACCATATATTTT
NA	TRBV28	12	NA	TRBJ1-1	CASSFQNTEAFF	TGTGCCAGCAGTTTTCAGAACACTGAAGCTTTCTTT
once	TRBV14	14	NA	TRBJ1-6	CASSQPGIGSPLHF	TGTGCCAGCAGCCAGCCAGGGATCGGTTCACCCCTCCACTTT
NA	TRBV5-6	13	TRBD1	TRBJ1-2	CASSLDRAYGYTF	TGTGCCAGCAGCCTGGACAGGGCCTATGGCTACACCTTC
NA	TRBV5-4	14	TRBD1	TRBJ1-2	CASSGTGRSYGYTF	TGTGCCAGCAGCGGGACAGGGAGAAGCTATGGCTACACCTTC
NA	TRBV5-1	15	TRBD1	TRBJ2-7	CASSPSTGIGNEQYF	TGCGCCAGCAGCCCCTCGACAGGGATAGGGAACGAGCAGTACTTC
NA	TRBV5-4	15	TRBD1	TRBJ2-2	CASSFSGQGVGELFF	TGTGCCAGCAGCTTTAGTGGACAGGGAGTCGGGGAGCTGTTTTTT
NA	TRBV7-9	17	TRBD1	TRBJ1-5	CASSLAAGGLSNQPQHF	TGTGCCAGCAGCTTAGCGGCAGGGGGCTTGAGCAATCAGCCCCAGCATTTT